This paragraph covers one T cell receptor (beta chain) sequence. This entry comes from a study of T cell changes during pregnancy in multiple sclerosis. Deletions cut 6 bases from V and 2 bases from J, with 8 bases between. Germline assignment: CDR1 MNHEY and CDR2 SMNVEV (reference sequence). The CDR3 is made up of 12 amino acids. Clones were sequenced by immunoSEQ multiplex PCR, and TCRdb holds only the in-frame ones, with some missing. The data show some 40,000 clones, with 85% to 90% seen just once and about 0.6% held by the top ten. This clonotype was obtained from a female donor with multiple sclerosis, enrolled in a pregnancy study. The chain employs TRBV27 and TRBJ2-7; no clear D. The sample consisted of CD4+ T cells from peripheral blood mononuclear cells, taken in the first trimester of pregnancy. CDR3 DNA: TGTGCCAGCAGGGGCGCGACCTACGAGCAGTACTTC. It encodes CASRGATYEQYF.